This paragraph covers one TCR beta chain sequence. The antigen remains undetermined. Primers used in a second PCR of roughly 6 to 11 cycles were a sample-barcoded 5' primer and a J-beta primer mix. TCRdb used MiXCR to reprocess the 5' RACE reads, holding one entry per CDR3 protein. The data contain about 1.8 million distinct CDR3 sequences, less than 50% of them seen just once; the ten biggest clones take up roughly 2%. This CDR3 has 17 amino acids. CDR1 and CDR2 from the germline V gene are SEHNR and FQNEAQ (reference sequence). The data originate from a study of blood T cells in healthy people across ages. The study's findings and limits: As naive T cell percentage varied, TCR beta diversity correlated strongly with it.

The sample was blood. The receptor was isolated from a woman in her thirties or forties in good health. The chain recombines TRBV7-9 with TRBJ2-1; D may be TRBD1 (5 bases). TRBJ2-7 matches the DNA end more closely, so the J call is doubtful. The CDR3 spells CASSLDQGSRSYNEQYF. The CDR3 coding sequence is TGTGCCAGCAGCTTAGACCAGGGTTCCCGCTCCTACAATGAGCAGTACTTC.